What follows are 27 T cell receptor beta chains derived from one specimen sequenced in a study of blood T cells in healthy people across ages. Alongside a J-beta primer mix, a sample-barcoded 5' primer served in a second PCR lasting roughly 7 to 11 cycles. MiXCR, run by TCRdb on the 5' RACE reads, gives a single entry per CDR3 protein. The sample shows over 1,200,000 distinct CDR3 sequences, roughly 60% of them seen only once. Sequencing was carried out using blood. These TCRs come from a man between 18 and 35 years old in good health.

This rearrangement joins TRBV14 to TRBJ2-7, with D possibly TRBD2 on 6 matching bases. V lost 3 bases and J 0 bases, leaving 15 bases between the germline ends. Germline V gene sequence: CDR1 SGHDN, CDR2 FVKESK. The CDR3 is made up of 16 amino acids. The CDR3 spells CASSHATGASSYEQYF. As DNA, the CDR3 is TGTGCCAGCAGCCACGCTACGGGAGCCAGCTCCTACGAGCAGTACTTC.

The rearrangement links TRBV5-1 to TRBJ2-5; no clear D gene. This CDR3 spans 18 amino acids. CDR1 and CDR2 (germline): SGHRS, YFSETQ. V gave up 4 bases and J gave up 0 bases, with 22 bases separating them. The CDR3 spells CASSLDRENYNYQETQYF. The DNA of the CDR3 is TGCGCCAGCAGCCTGGATCGCGAGAACTACAACTACCAAGAGACCCAGTACTTC. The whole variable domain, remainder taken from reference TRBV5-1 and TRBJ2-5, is KAGVTQTPRYLIKTRGQQVTLSCSPISGHRSVSWYQQTPGQGLQFLFEYFSETQRNKGNFPGRFSGRQFSNSRSEMNVSTLELGDSALYLCASSLDRENYNYQETQYFGPGTRLLVL.

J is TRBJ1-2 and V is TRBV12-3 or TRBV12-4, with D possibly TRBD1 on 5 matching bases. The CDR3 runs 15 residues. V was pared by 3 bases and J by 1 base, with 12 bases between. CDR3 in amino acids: CASSFQGSGNYGYTF. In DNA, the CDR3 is TGTGCCAGCAGTTTCCAGGGATCTGGTAACTATGGCTACACCTTC.

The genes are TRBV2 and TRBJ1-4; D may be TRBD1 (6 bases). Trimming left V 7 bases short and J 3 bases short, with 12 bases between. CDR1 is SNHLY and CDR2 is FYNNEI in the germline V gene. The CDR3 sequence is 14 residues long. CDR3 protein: CASTGGRANEKLFF. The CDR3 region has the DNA TGTGCCAGCACGGGGGGCAGAGCTAATGAAAAACTGTTTTTT.

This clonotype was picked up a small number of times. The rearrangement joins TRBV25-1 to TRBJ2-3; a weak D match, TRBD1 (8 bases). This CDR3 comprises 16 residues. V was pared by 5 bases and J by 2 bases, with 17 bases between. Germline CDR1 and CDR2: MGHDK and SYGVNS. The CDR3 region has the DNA TGTGCCAGCAGTCCCTTCACAGGGGGGGCCACAGATACGCAGTATTTT. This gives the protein CASSPFTGGATDTQYF. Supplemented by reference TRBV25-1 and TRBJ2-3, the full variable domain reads EADIYQTPRYLVIGTGKKITLECSQTMGHDKMYWYQQDPGMELHLIHYSYGVNSTEKGDLSSESTVSRIRTEHFPLTLESARPSHTSQYLCASSPFTGGATDTQYFGPGTRLTVL.

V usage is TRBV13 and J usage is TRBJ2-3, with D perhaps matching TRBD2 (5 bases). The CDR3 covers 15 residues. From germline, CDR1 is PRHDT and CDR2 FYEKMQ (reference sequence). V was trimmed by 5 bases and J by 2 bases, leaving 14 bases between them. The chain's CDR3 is CASSPARGFTDTQYF. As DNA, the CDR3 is TGTGCCAGCAGCCCCGCCCGAGGGTTCACAGATACGCAGTATTTT.

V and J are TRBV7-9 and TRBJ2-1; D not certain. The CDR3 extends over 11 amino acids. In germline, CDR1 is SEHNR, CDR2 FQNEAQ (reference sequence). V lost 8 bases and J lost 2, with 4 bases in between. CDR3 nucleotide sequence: TGTGCCAGCCCGGCCTACAATGAGCAGTTCTTC. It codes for CASPAYNEQFF.

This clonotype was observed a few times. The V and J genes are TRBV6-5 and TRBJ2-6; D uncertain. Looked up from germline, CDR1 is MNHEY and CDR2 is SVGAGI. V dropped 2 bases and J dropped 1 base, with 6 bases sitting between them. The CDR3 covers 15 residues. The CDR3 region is CASSYQISGANVLTF. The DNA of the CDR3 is TGTGCCAGCAGTTACCAGATATCTGGGGCCAACGTCCTGACTTTC.

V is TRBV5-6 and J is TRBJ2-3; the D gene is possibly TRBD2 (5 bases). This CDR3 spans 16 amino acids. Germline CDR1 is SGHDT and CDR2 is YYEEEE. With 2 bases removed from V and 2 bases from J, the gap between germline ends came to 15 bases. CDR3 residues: CASSFRTSGVTDTQYF. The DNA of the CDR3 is TGTGCCAGCAGCTTCCGGACTTCAGGTGTCACAGATACGCAGTATTTT.

The CDR3 bases are TGCGCCAGCAGCCCACGACAGGGAGAAAAACTGTTTTTT. Translation gives CASSPRQGEKLFF. The V gene is TRBV4-1, the J gene TRBJ1-4; 7 bases align to TRBD1. The germline CDR1 and CDR2 sequences are MGHRA and YSYEKL. After removal of 4 bases from V and 8 bases from J, the junction contained 4 bases not matched to a gene. CDR3 length: 13 residues.

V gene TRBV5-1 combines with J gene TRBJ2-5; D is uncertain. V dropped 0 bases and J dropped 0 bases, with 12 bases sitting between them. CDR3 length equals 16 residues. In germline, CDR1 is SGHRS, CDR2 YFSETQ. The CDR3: CASSLGNPQYQETQYF. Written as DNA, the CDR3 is TGCGCCAGCAGCTTGGGGAATCCACAGTACCAAGAGACCCAGTACTTC.

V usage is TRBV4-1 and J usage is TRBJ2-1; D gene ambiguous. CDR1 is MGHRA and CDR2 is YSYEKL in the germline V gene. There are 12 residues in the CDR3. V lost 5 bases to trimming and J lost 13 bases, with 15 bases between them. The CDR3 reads CASSAREETQFF. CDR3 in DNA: TGCGCCAGCAGCGCCAGAGAAGAGACCCAGTTCTTC.

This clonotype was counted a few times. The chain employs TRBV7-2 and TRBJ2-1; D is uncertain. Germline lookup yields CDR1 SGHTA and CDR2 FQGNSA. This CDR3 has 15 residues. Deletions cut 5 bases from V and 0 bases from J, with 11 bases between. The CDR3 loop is CASSAPPSSYNEQFF. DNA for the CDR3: TGTGCCAGCAGCGCGCCACCCAGCTCCTACAATGAGCAGTTCTTC. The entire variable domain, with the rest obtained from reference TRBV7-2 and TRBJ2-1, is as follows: GAGVSQSPSNKVTEKGKDVELRCDPISGHTALYWYRQSLGQGLEFLIYFQGNSAPDKSGLPSDRFSAERTGGSVSTLTIQRTQQEDSAVYLCASSAPPSSYNEQFFGPGTRLTVL.

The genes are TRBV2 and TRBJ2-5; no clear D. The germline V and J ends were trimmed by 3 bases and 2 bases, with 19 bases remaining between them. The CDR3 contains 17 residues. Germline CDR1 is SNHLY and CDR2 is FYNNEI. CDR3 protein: CASSDGLDQGWQETQYF. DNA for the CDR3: TGTGCCAGCAGTGATGGCTTGGACCAAGGGTGGCAAGAGACCCAGTACTTC.

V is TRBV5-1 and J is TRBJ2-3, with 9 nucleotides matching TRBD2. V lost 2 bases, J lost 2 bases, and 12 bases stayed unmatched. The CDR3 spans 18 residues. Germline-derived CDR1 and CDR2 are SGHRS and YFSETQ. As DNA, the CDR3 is TGCGCCAGCAGCTTCCCTCAAAGGGGGACTAGCCACACAGATACGCAGTATTTT. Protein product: CASSFPQRGTSHTDTQYF. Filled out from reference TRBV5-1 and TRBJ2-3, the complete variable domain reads KAGVTQTPRYLIKTRGQQVTLSCSPISGHRSVSWYQQTPGQGLQFLFEYFSETQRNKGNFPGRFSGRQFSNSRSEMNVSTLELGDSALYLCASSFPQRGTSHTDTQYFGPGTRLTVL.

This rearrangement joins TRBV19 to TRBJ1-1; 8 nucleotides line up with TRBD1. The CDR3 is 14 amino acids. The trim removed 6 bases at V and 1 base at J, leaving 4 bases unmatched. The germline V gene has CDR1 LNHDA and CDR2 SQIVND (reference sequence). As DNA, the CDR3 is TGTGCCAGTAGCAGGGGGCTCGGGAACACTGAAGCTTTCTTT. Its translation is CASSRGLGNTEAFF.

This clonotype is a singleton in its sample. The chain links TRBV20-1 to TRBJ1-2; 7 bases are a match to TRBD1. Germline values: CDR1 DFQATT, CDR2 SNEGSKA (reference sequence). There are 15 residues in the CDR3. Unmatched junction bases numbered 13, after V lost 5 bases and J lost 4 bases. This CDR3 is CSARETGAGLYGYTF. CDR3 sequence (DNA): TGCAGTGCTCGCGAAACAGGGGCCGGACTCTATGGCTACACCTTC.

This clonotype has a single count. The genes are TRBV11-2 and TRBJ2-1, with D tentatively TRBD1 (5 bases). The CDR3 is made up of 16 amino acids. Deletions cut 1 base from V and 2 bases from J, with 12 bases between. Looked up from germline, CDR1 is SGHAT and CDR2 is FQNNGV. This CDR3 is CASSLGIRGAYNEQFF. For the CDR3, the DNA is TGTGCCAGCAGCTTAGGTATAAGGGGTGCCTACAATGAGCAGTTCTTC.

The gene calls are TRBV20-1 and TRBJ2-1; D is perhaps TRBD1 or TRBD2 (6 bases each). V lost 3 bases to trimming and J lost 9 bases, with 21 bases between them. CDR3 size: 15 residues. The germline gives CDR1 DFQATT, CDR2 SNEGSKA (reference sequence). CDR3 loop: CSASTRDTGSGEQFF. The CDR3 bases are TGCAGTGCTAGCACGCGGGACACAGGGTCGGGTGAGCAGTTCTTC.

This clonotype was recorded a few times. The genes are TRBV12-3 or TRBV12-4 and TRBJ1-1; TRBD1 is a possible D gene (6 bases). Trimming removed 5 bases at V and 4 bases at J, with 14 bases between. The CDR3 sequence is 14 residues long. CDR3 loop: CASSPEGGGTEAFF. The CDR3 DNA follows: TGTGCCAGCAGTCCCGAGGGGGGCGGCACTGAAGCTTTCTTT.

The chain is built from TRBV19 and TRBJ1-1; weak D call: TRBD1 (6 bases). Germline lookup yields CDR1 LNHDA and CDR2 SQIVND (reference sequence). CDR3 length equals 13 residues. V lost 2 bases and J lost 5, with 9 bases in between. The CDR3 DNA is TGTGCCAGTAGTATACAGGGGAGTACTGAAGCTTTCTTT. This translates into CASSIQGSTEAFF.

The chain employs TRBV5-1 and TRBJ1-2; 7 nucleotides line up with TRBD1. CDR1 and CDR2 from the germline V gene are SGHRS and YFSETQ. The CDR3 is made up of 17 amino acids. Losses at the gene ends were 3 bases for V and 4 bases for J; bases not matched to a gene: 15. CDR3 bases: TGCGCCAGCAGCTATGTTATTCCACAGGGGCCCTCCTATGGCTACACCTTC. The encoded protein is CASSYVIPQGPSYGYTF. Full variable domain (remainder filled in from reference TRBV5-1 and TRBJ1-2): KAGVTQTPRYLIKTRGQQVTLSCSPISGHRSVSWYQQTPGQGLQFLFEYFSETQRNKGNFPGRFSGRQFSNSRSEMNVSTLELGDSALYLCASSYVIPQGPSYGYTFGSGTRLTVV.

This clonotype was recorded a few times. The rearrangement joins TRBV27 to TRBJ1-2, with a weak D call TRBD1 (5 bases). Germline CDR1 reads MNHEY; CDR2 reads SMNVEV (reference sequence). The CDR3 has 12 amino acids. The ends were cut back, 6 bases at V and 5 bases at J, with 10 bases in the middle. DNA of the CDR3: TGTGCCAGCAGAGGGGTCCCTTATGGCTACACCTTC. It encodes CASRGVPYGYTF.

Written as DNA, the CDR3 is TGTGCCAGCACTTCAACTAGCGGGAGGTCGGATACGCAGTATTTT. Translated, it gives CASTSTSGRSDTQYF. The chain joins TRBV12-3 or TRBV12-4 to TRBJ2-3; 12 bases match TRBD2. This CDR3 is built from 15 residues. Germline trimming cut 7 bases from V and 6 bases from J; bases unmatched to any gene: 8.

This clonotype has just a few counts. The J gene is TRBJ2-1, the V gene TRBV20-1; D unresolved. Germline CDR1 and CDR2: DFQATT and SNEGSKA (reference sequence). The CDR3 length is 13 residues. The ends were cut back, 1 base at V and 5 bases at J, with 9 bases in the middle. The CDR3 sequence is CSARGAINNEQFF. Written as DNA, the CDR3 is TGCAGTGCTAGAGGGGCAATAAACAATGAGCAGTTCTTC.

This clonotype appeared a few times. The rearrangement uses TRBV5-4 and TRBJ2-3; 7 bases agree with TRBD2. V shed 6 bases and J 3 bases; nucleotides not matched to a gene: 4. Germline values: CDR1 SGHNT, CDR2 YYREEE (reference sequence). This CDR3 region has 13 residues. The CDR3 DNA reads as TGTGCCAGCAAGCAGCGGGGTACAGATACGCAGTATTTT. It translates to CASKQRGTDTQYF.

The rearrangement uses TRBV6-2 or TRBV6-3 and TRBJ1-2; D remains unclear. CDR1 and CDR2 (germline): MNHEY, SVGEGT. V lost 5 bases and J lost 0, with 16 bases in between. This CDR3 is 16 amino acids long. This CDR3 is CASSNPRTRPNYGYTF. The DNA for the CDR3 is TGTGCCAGCAGTAACCCCAGGACGCGGCCTAACTATGGCTACACCTTC.